This is a list of T cell receptor beta chains from one sample in a study of pediatric ulcerative colitis. Sequencing was performed with immunoSEQ multiplex PCR; in TCRdb, only in-frame clones are kept and a portion is missing. The top ten hold about 1.1% of the sample, which has 30,000 to 40,000 clones, approximately 78% seen once. Input material: gut tissue. These receptors all come from a boy under 18 with mild ulcerative colitis. CDR3s include the opening cysteine and the closing phenylalanine or tryptophan. A D gene is named only where the DNA matches it firmly. Size is stated for part of the rows, as once, few or many counts, or as a class when the clone is expanded.

>TRBD1|TRBJ1-4|-|TRBV6-1
CASSERGRLGEKLFF
TGTGCCAGCAGTGAAAGGGGGCGCTTGGGTGAAAAACTGTTTTTT
>-|TRBJ2-7|few|TRBV7-2
CASSQSLSYEQYF
TGTGCCAGCAGCCAGTCCCTCTCCTACGAGCAGTACTTC
>-|TRBJ2-1|-|TRBV5-1
CASSLKRGAIVYNEQFF
TGCGCCAGCAGCTTAAAGAGGGGGGCAATTGTATACAATGAGCAGTTCTTC
>TRBD2|TRBJ2-7|-|TRBV7-2
CASSPRGGGGTYEQYF
TGTGCCAGCAGCCCACGGGGCGGGGGAGGTACCTACGAGCAGTACTTC
>TRBD1|TRBJ2-7|-|TRBV7-9
CASSLAGTGAYEQYF
TGTGCCAGCAGCTTAGCGGGGACAGGGGCCTACGAGCAGTACTTC
>-|TRBJ2-3|-|TRBV5-1
CASSSGPQGSDTQYF
TGCGCCAGCAGCTCCGGACCTCAGGGGTCAGATACGCAGTATTTT
>-|TRBJ2-1|-|TRBV5-1
CASRRGYNEQFF
TGCGCCAGCAGGAGGGGCTACAATGAGCAGTTCTTC
>TRBD2|TRBJ2-1|-|TRBV7-9
CASSPGPSGVYNEQFF
TGTGCCAGCAGCCCAGGGCCCAGCGGGGTATACAATGAGCAGTTCTTC
>-|TRBJ2-3|-|TRBV29-1
CSVDAGSTTDTQYF
TGCAGCGTTGATGCCGGGTCGACCACAGATACGCAGTATTTT
>-|TRBJ2-7|-|TRBV5-6
CASSFASPYEQYF
TGTGCCAGCAGCTTTGCAAGTCCCTACGAGCAGTACTTC
>TRBD1|TRBJ1-2|-|TRBV5-1
CASSQDRGGLGYGYTF
TGCGCCAGCAGCCAGGACAGGGGGGGATTAGGCTATGGCTACACCTTC
>TRBD1|TRBJ2-7|-|TRBV7-9
CASSWGQGVHF
TGTGCCAGCAGCTGGGGACAGGGGGTACACTTC
>-|TRBJ1-3|few|TRBV6-1
CATRRGNTIYF
TGTGCCACCCGAAGGGGAAACACCATATATTTT
>-|TRBJ2-1|-|TRBV9
CASSVDSVEQFF
TGTGCCAGCAGCGTAGATAGCGTTGAGCAGTTCTTC
>-|TRBJ2-2|-|TRBV20-1
CSVLAPGELFF
TGCAGTGTGCTTGCCCCCGGGGAGCTGTTTTTT
>-|TRBJ2-7|-|TRBV7-2
CASSLVGAGYYEQYF
TGTGCCAGCAGCTTAGTAGGGGCAGGGTACTACGAGCAGTACTTC
>TRBD1|TRBJ2-2|-|TRBV19
CASSPHGTGGTGELFF
TGTGCCAGTAGCCCCCACGGGACAGGGGGCACCGGGGAGCTGTTTTTT
>TRBD1|TRBJ2-7|-|TRBV10-3
CAISGDRDHEQYF
TGTGCCATCAGTGGGGACAGGGACCACGAGCAGTACTTC
>-|TRBJ2-1|-|TRBV5-8
CASTILGIYNEQFF
TGTGCCAGCACCATCCTCGGGATCTACAATGAGCAGTTCTTC
>TRBD2|TRBJ2-3|-|TRBV10-3
CAISPGSGGTDTQYF
TGTGCCATCAGTCCGGGTAGCGGGGGCACAGATACGCAGTATTTT
>-|TRBJ2-7|-|TRBV30
CAWRDVGTYEQYF
TGTGCCTGGAGAGACGTGGGAACCTACGAGCAGTACTTC
>-|TRBJ2-7|once|TRBV29-1
CSVRTRSYYEQYF
TGCAGCGTTAGGACACGAAGCTACTACGAGCAGTACTTC
>-|TRBJ2-4|-|TRBV4-1
CASSQSPGPDRREYF
TGCGCCAGCAGCCAATCCCCGGGCCCCGACCGAAGGGAGTACTTC
>TRBD1|TRBJ2-2|-|TRBV5-5
CASRGQSGELFF
TGTGCCAGCCGGGGACAGTCCGGGGAGCTGTTTTTT
>-|TRBJ1-2|-|TRBV6-1
CASSESRGGYGYTF
TGTGCCAGCAGTGAATCTCGGGGGGGATATGGCTACACCTTC
>-|TRBJ2-1|-|TRBV7-2
CASSLVSLYNEQFF
TGTGCCAGCAGCTTAGTTAGCCTCTACAATGAGCAGTTCTTC
>-|TRBJ2-3|-|TRBV7-7
CASSPIVGAQYTQYF
TGTGCCAGCAGCCCCATCGTGGGCGCCCAATATACGCAGTATTTT
>-|TRBJ1-1|-|TRBV7-9
CATRVMNTEAFF
TGTGCCACCAGGGTAATGAACACTGAAGCTTTCTTT
>-|TRBJ2-7|-|TRBV18
CASSRDRIEQYF
TGTGCCAGCTCACGCGACAGGATCGAGCAGTACTTC
>-|TRBJ2-3|-|TRBV7-9
CASSSPLMDTQYF
TGTGCCAGCAGCTCACCACTAATGGATACGCAGTATTTT
>-|TRBJ1-2|-|TRBV5-1
CASSSVVPGGGYTF
TGCGCCAGCAGCTCCGTGGTCCCAGGAGGAGGCTACACCTTC
>-|TRBJ1-2|-|TRBV27
CASSPRWRGNPYYGYTF
TGTGCCAGCAGTCCCCGTTGGCGTGGCAATCCCTACTATGGCTACACCTTC
>-|TRBJ2-4|-|TRBV5-1
CASSLRGRVNIQYF
TGCGCCAGCAGCTTGAGGGGAAGGGTAAACATTCAGTACTTC